The 19 T cell receptor beta chains presented below share a single source sample, sequenced in a study of technical replicates of blood from a handful of donors. Some clones are missing from TCRdb's copy, which holds only in-frame ones; the method was immunoSEQ multiplex PCR. The sample consists of about 66,000 clones, approximately 88% of them appearing once. Sequenced sample: PBMCs. These receptors originate from a human donor in good health. Some clones in this sample may be carry-over from other donors' samples.

This clone was counted once. The chain couples TRBV7-3 to TRBJ2-2; tentative D call: TRBD1 (5 bases). Trimming removed 5 bases at V and 4 bases at J, with 11 bases between. The CDR3 extends over 14 amino acids. Per the germline V gene, CDR1 is SGHTA and CDR2 is FQGTGA. The CDR3 region has the DNA TGTGCCAGCAGCCGACAGAGCCGCACCGGGGAGCTGTTTTTT. Protein: CASSRQSRTGELFF.

The chain recombines TRBV5-1 with TRBJ1-3; TRBD1 is a possible D gene (5 bases). Trimming cost V 6 bases and J 2 bases, with 12 bases left between them. This CDR3 region has 14 residues. In germline, CDR1 is SGHRS, CDR2 YFSETQ. CDR3 protein: CASTADNPGNTIYF. CDR3 DNA: TGCGCCAGCACCGCGGACAATCCTGGAAACACCATATATTTT.

J is TRBJ1-2 and V is TRBV5-1; D is perhaps TRBD1 (5 bases). There are 14 residues in the CDR3. The V and J ends lost 0 bases and 4 bases respectively, with 10 bases between them. Germline loops: CDR1 SGHRS, CDR2 YFSETQ. CDR3 sequence (DNA): TGCGCCAGCAGCTTGGCGGGGGTAACCTATGGCTACACCTTC. Its protein is CASSLAGVTYGYTF.

As regards this clone: Other DNA sequences in the sample encode the same CDR3. The V call is TRBV5-1, the J call TRBJ2-1, with D perhaps matching TRBD2 (6 bases). Trimming took off 4 bases at V and 4 bases at J, with 12 bases between the two ends. The CDR3 contains 14 residues. From germline, CDR1 is SGHRS and CDR2 YFSETQ. The CDR3 DNA reads as TGCGCCAGCAGCGGTAGCGGAGCATACAATGAGCAGTTCTTC. Translated: CASSGSGAYNEQFF.

In DNA form, the CDR3 reads TGTGCCAGCAGGGGAAGAGCGGCCTATTCCTACGAGCAGTACTTC. It translates to CASRGRAAYSYEQYF. The J gene is TRBJ2-7, the V gene TRBV2, with D perhaps TRBD2 (5 bases). Germline assignment: CDR1 SNHLY and CDR2 FYNNEI. CDR3 length equals 15 residues. Trimming removed 6 bases from V and 1 base from J, with 16 bases in between.

The rearrangement links TRBV4-1 to TRBJ1-1, with unresolved D. V lost 3 bases and J lost 3, with 11 bases in between. This CDR3 region has 14 residues. Germline assignment: CDR1 MGHRA and CDR2 YSYEKL. This CDR3 reads CASSQLTGDTEAFF. CDR3 DNA sequence: TGCGCCAGCAGCCAGCTGACCGGGGACACTGAAGCTTTCTTT.

The gene calls are TRBV9 and TRBJ1-2; TRBD1 matches at 7 bases. The germline CDR1 and CDR2 sequences are SGDLS and YYNGEE. The junction had 6 bases not matched to a gene; V was cut back by 3 bases and J by 7 bases. The CDR3 spans 13 residues. In nucleotides, the CDR3 is TGTGCCAGCAGCGGGGGGACAGCGTTTGGCTACACCTTC. It translates to CASSGGTAFGYTF.

The V and J genes are TRBV9 and TRBJ2-2; a weak D match, TRBD1 (5 bases). Germline CDR1 is SGDLS and CDR2 is YYNGEE. With 3 bases removed from V and 2 bases from J, the gap between germline ends came to 11 bases. CDR3 length equals 15 residues. The CDR3 loop reads CASSAIGVNTGELFF. CDR3 coding DNA: TGTGCCAGCAGCGCGATAGGGGTAAACACCGGGGAGCTGTTTTTT.

The chain joins TRBV21-1 to TRBJ1-2; the DNA was not compared with TRBD1, the D call given in the table. TRBV21-1 is noted as a pseudogene. CDR3 size: 16 residues. CDR3 sequence (DNA): TGTGCCACCAAATTACACGCCGGGACAGCTAACTATGGCTACACCTTC. This codes for CATKLHAGTANYGYTF.

The CDR3 protein is CASSQPQAGNTIYF. The CDR3 DNA follows: TGTGCCAGCAGCCAGCCGCAGGCTGGAAACACCATATATTTT. The chain couples TRBV5-4 to TRBJ1-3; D unclear. The CDR3 extends over 14 amino acids. Germline V lookup: CDR1 SGHNT, CDR2 YYREEE (reference sequence). Trimming removed 4 bases from V and 2 bases from J, with 10 bases in between.

Here the CDR3 DNA reads TGTGCCAGCAGTGACTCGAATCGGCTAGCGGGGTTTTCCGGCTCCTACAATGAGCAGTTCTTC. Translated, it gives CASSDSNRLAGFSGSYNEQFF. The chain employs TRBV6-4 and TRBJ2-1; TRBD2 matches 9 bases. The CDR3 length is 21 residues. The V gene's germline CDR1 is MRHNA and CDR2 SNTAGT. Trimming removed 0 bases from V and 0 bases from J; junction bases left unmatched: 15.

The chain joins TRBV7-3 to TRBJ2-5; 7 positions match TRBD1. CDR1 is SGHTA, CDR2 FQGTGA, per germline. V was pared by 1 base and J by 5 bases, with 7 bases of the junction left unmatched. The CDR3 is 15 residues long. The CDR3 DNA is TGTGCCAGCAGCTTAAATCCAGGGGGTACTGAGACCCAGTACTTC. Its protein product is CASSLNPGGTETQYF.

The chain uses TRBV29-1 and TRBJ1-2; possibly TRBD1 for D (6 bases). There are 11 residues in the CDR3. Germline CDR1 and CDR2: SQVTM and ANQGSEA. The ends were cut back, 8 bases at V and 8 bases at J, with 15 bases in the middle. In DNA, the CDR3 is TGCAGCATCACAGGGCTTCAGGGCTACACCTTC. It is translated as CSITGLQGYTF.

V gene TRBV18 combines with J gene TRBJ2-3; 10 bases agree with TRBD2. V gave up 3 bases and J gave up 11 bases; unmatched junction bases: 20. In germline, CDR1 is KGHSH, CDR2 LQKENI. The CDR3 runs 18 residues. The DNA for the CDR3 is TGTGCCAGCTCACCTTTTTCAAAGTCTAGCGGGGGTCGAGGTATGCAGTATTTT. This sequence encodes CASSPFSKSSGGRGMQYF.

The CDR3 region is CASSPTGTNTEAFF. The CDR3 DNA sequence: TGTGCCAGCTCCCCGACAGGGACTAACACTGAAGCTTTCTTT. The chain has TRBV18 and TRBJ1-1; the match to TRBD1 covers 7 bases. The CDR3 is 14 amino acids. Trimming removed 6 bases from V and 2 bases from J; junction bases left unmatched: 6. Germline V gene lookup returns CDR1 KGHSH and CDR2 LQKENI.

The chain's CDR3 is CASSLGGHLGNEQFF. In nucleotides, the CDR3 is TGCGCCAGCAGCTTGGGGGGCCACCTCGGGAATGAGCAGTTCTTC. The genes are TRBV5-1 and TRBJ2-1; a weak D match, TRBD1 (5 bases). This CDR3 has 15 amino acids. Germline CDR1 SGHRS, CDR2 YFSETQ. V lost 0 bases and J 7 bases, leaving 14 bases between the germline ends.

This sequence joins TRBV7-6 and TRBJ2-5, with TRBD2 matching 8 bases. CDR3 size: 16 residues. CDR1 and CDR2 (germline): SGHVS, FNYEAQ. The V segment lost 2 bases and the J segment 3 bases; nucleotides outside the gene matches: 8. CDR3 protein: CASSLSREVNKETQYF. The CDR3 bases are TGTGCCAGCAGCTTATCGCGGGAGGTCAATAAAGAGACCCAGTACTTC. Full variable domain (missing parts from reference TRBV7-6 and TRBJ2-5): GAGVSQSPRYKVTKRGQDVALRCDPISGHVSLYWYRQALGQGPEFLTYFNYEAQQDKSGLPNDRFSAERPEGSISTLTIQRTEQRDSAMYRCASSLSREVNKETQYFGPGTRLLVL.

This clone has only a few counts. The gene calls are TRBV10-1 and TRBJ2-2, with D possibly TRBD2 on 6 matching bases. Germline V gene sequence: CDR1 WNHNN, CDR2 SYGVQD (reference sequence). V shed 8 bases and J shed 7 bases, with 14 bases lying between them. This CDR3 comprises 13 residues. The CDR3 nucleotides read TGCGCCAGCCGGGAACTAGCTGTCGGGGAGCTGTTTTTT. Residues: CASRELAVGELFF.

This clone was seen only once. V is TRBV21-1 and J is TRBJ2-3; TRBD1, as called in the table, went unchecked against the DNA. TRBV21-1 represents a pseudogene. The length of the CDR3 is 13 residues. The CDR3 spells CASSNQCTDTQYF. The CDR3 coding sequence is TGTGCCAGCAGCAATCAGTGCACAGATACGCAGTATTTT.